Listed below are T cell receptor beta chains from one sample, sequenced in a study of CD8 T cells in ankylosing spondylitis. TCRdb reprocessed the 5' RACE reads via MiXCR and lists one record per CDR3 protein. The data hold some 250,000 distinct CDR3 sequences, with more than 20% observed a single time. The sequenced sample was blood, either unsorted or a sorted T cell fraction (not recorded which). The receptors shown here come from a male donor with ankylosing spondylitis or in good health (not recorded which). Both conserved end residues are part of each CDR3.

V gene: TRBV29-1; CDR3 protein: CSVVLSGGSTDTQYF
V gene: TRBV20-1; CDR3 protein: CSASRGQGAYEQYF
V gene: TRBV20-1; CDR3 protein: CSARATPTETQYF
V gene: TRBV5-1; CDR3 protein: CASSLATGGAAGELFF
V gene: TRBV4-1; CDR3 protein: CASSQDGGRSNEQFF
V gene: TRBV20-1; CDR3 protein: CSVRAGVYEQYF
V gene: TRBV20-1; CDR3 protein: CSARATINQPQHF
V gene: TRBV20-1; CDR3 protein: CSAEDSSYEQYF
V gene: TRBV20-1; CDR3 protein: CSASWTLEQPQHF
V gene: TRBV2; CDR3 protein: CASSGGGGGNIQYF
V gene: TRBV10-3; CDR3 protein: CAISETTTGVVGTGYTF
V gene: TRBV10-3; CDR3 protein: CAISQGASPEAFF
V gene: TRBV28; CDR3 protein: CASSRPMTPRKGTEAFF
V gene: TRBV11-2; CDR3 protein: CASSPTAGGSNEQFF
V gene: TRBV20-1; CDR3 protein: CSAREGGAKGNTIYF
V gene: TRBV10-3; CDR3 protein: CAISESSSDDPEYF
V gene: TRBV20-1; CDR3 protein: CSARLDGTDTQYF
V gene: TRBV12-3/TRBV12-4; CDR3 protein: CASSLVGQINYGYTF
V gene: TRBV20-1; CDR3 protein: CSAPPRPGLATDTQYF
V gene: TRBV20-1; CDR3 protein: CSARETGGASYEQYF
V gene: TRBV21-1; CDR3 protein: CASLRVTGGRADTQYF
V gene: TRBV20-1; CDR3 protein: CSARGLFARDTQYF
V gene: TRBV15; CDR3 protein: CATSSGTENTEAFF
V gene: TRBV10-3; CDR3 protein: CAIKIGRDYGYTF
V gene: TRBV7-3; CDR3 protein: CASSFGQTEKETQYF
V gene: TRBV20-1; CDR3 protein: CSAHQGDRGLPQHF
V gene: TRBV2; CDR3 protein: CASSEGVYSYEQYF
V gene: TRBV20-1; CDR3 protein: CSASQGGDTEAFF
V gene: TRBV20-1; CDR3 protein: CSARGTGGFGELFF
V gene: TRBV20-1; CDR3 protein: CSASTSVYNEQFF
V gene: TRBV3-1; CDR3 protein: CASSQWSGMSAFF
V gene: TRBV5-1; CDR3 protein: CASSLGLGGREQFF
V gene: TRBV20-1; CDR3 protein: CSARGGLQEGETQYF
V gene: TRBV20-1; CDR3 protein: CSARDPGRQAIYEQHF
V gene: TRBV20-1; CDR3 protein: CSASSGLLGRETQYF
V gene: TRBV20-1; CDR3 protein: CSAGKRGGGEQFF
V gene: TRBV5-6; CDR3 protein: CASSFDRSNEQFF
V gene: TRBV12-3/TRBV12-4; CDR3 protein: CASSSVGLAGANVLTF
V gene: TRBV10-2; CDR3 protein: CASSETPLRGTEAFF
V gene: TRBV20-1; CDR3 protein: CSASGQLVGQYF
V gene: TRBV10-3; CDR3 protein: CAINTAGDTDTQYF
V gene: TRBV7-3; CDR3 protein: CASSPGTGRRNEQFF
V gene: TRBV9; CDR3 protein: CASSVPTGSGELFF
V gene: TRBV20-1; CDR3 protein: CSARQQGATKGETQYF
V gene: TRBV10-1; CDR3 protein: CASSERRDSPLHF
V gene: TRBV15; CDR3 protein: CATGPGGIGQPQHF
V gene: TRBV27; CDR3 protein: CASSRGLAGGRETQYF
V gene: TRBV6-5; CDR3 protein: CASSYLGRGQNEQFF
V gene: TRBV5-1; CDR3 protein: CASSLASGDEQYF